These T cell receptor beta chains were read from a single sample in a study of cytomegalovirus exposure and HLA in healthy donors. This table comes from immunoSEQ multiplex PCR, and its TCRdb copy is limited to in-frame clones, with some not included. Of about 160,000 clones listed, around 76% are singletons. Sequenced material: PBMCs. Receptors were obtained from a man aged 55 to 69 in good health and CMV-seronegative. CDR3s include the opening cysteine and the closing phenylalanine or tryptophan. A D gene is named only where the DNA matches it firmly. Clone size is given for some rows only: seen once, a few or many times, or a class if the clone is expanded.

TRBV19 - - CASSIASNTEAFF
TRBV19 - TRBD1 CASSTPGTDADTQYF
TRBV27 - - CASSINGGLGAGELFF
TRBV6-5 - - CASSYQTYNEQFF
TRBV7-3 few TRBD2 CASSGWGLAARADQQFF
TRBV6-6 - - CASSYSNPSSGNTIYF
TRBV7-6 - TRBD2 CATLPGLAGSETRYF
TRBV9 - TRBD1 CASSVDLGQGAQETQYF
TRBV6-5 once TRBD2 CASGEASGDYEQYF
TRBV2 once TRBD1 CASSEAGQAFGGANVLTF
TRBV5-1 - TRBD1 CASSHDRDAPRMNTEAFF
TRBV9 - - CASSVEGTPHIAMETQYF
TRBV5-1 - - CASTPTGSSGNTIYF
TRBV6-1 - - CASSGQGTSTDTQYF
TRBV29-1 - - CSVSEGDTQYF
TRBV7-8 - - CASSSGTYNEQFF
TRBV7-2 - - CASSLDRTPNYGYTF
TRBV10-3 - - CAIRDFTRQEAQYF
TRBV11-2 few - CASSPIRDNSYEQYF
TRBV5-1 - - CASSSGLKGSGANVLTF
TRBV7-2 - TRBD1 CASSSYRGGNTEAFF
TRBV19 - TRBD2 CASRDGLAGGPGNIQYF
TRBV7-9 once TRBD1 CASSLDTGDYGYTF
TRBV7-9 - - CSSSPPVANTEAFF
TRBV5-6 - - CASSPFGGAGYEQYF
TRBV5-6 - - CASSLATGSGNTIYF
TRBV5-8 - - CASSLALGARNQPQHF
TRBV27 - - CASSLSGGVDTQYF
TRBV9 - TRBD2 CASSVAEGLAGDTQYF
TRBV6-5 - - CASSSGQNTEAFF
TRBV9 - - CASSVGQGVGYEQYF
TRBV28 few TRBD1 CASSSGQGAYEQYF
TRBV19 - - CASSADNRGEQYF
TRBV11-2 - - CASSSDTAEAEAFF
TRBV5-4 - - CASSLGAGYQETQYF
TRBV7-9 few TRBD1 CASTRATGMFTGELFF
TRBV5-1 - TRBD2 CASSLAGTSGSLGFDEQFF
TRBV7-9 few - CASSYRQAYEQYF
TRBV7-6 - - CASSSPSAGNYNEQFF
TRBV5-1 - - CASSPDIRTLEIF
TRBV11-3 few TRBD1 CASSRTTTGAVAFF
TRBV28 - - CASSLIGGPKEYSGANVLTF
TRBV7-2 - TRBD1 CASSRTGGADQPQHF
TRBV30 - - CAWSSNYGYTF
TRBV4-3 - TRBD2 CASSQRIAGGTPDTQYF
TRBV28 - TRBD1 CASIEPTGTGNTGELFF
TRBV5-5 - TRBD1 CASSLGQGHQPQHF
TRBV7-9 once - CASSFNRDVYGYTF
TRBV7-9 once - CASSLGAALNTEAFF
TRBV7-9 few TRBD2 CASRGVAGRPDTQYF
TRBV9 - - CASSVSSRTIRNTIYF
TRBV2 - - CASSILEGAPLEQYF
TRBV4-3 - TRBD2 CASSQEGGLAGGEANEQFF
TRBV7-2 once TRBD1 CASSWSDREQFF
TRBV6-1 - TRBD2 CASNSGGEETQYF
TRBV19 - TRBD1 CASSMDREETQYF